Listed here are 13 T cell receptor beta chains from one sample, sequenced in a study of blood T cell repertoires in COVID-19. This table comes from immunoSEQ multiplex PCR, and its TCRdb copy is limited to in-frame clones, with some not included. The table lists 350,000 or so clones, more than 75% of them singletons, with approximately 0.99% in the top ten. Sequenced material: PBMCs or T cells enriched from blood (not recorded which). Receptor source: a woman under 40 who had recovered from COVID-19.

The chain's CDR3 is CASSLAGQGNSNEQFF. CDR3 DNA sequence: TGTGCCAGCAGCTTAGCGGGACAGGGGAACTCCAATGAGCAGTTCTTC. The V and J genes are TRBV13 and TRBJ2-1; 10 positions match TRBD1. The V gene's germline CDR1 is PRHDT and CDR2 FYEKMQ (reference sequence). V lost 1 base to trimming and J lost 6 bases; unmatched junction nucleotides: 6. The length of the CDR3 is 16 residues.

The chain recombines TRBV3-1 (or the pseudogene TRBV3-2) with TRBJ1-6, with D perhaps matching TRBD1 (6 bases). The CDR3 covers 15 residues. In germline, CDR1 is LGHDT, CDR2 YNNKEL (reference sequence). Deletions cut 3 bases from V and 8 bases from J, with 14 bases between. Written as DNA, the CDR3 is TGTGCCAGCAGCCAGCAAGGGGGGGGGTATTCACCCCTCCACTTT. It codes for CASSQQGGGYSPLHF.

V is TRBV28 and J is TRBJ2-3, with D possibly matching TRBD2 (6 bases). Looked up from germline, CDR1 is MDHEN and CDR2 is SYDVKM. Trimming took 6 bases from V and 14 from J, leaving 30 bases between them. The CDR3 extends over 16 amino acids. CDR3 amino acids: CASRPTGDLADLRGYF. The CDR3 bases are TGTGCCAGCAGACCAACAGGAGATTTAGCGGACTTACGTGGGTATTTT.

The chain is built from TRBV7-6 and TRBJ2-7; 10 bases map to TRBD1. Germline V gene lookup returns CDR1 SGHVS and CDR2 FNYEAQ. There are 14 residues in the CDR3. The ends lost 7 bases at V and 5 bases at J; junction bases unmatched: 8. CDR3 loop: CASTLGQGPHEQYF. The CDR3 bases are TGTGCCAGCACCTTGGGACAGGGGCCCCACGAGCAGTACTTC.

The chain couples TRBV28 to TRBJ2-7; the match to TRBD1 covers 8 bases. The junction had 8 bases not matched to a gene; V was cut back by 2 bases and J by 5 bases. Looked up from germline, CDR1 is MDHEN and CDR2 is SYDVKM. The CDR3 is 15 residues long. CDR3 sequence: CASSLRTGKWHEQYF. The CDR3 DNA reads TGTGCCAGCAGTTTACGGACAGGGAAGTGGCACGAGCAGTACTTC.

This rearrangement joins TRBV5-6 to TRBJ1-1, with 8 bases matching TRBD1. The CDR3 is 15 residues long. With V trimmed by 2 bases and J by 0 bases, 3 bases remained unmatched. Germline values: CDR1 SGHDT, CDR2 YYEEEE. CDR3: CASSFRTGLNTEAFF. The DNA for the CDR3 is TGTGCCAGCAGCTTCCGGACAGGGTTGAACACTGAAGCTTTCTTT.

The rearrangement joins TRBV28 to TRBJ1-4; 7 positions match TRBD1. Germline CDR1 reads MDHEN; CDR2 reads SYDVKM. This CDR3 has 14 residues. The junction had 8 bases not matched to a gene; V was cut back by 7 bases and J by 6 bases. The CDR3: CASKKKGAYEKLFF. The CDR3 DNA reads as TGTGCCAGCAAGAAGAAGGGGGCTTATGAAAAACTGTTTTTT.

The chain links TRBV7-8 to TRBJ1-3; D is undetermined. The germline gives CDR1 SGHVS, CDR2 FQNEAQ. The CDR3 is 15 amino acids. The germline V and J ends were trimmed by 1 base and 0 bases, with 7 bases remaining between them. CDR3 residues: CASSLGGTSGNTIYF. As DNA, the CDR3 is TGTGCCAGCAGCTTAGGCGGCACCTCTGGAAACACCATATATTTT.

This clone was seen only a few times. CDR3 loop: CASSLEGRGSGNTIYF. CDR3 nucleotide sequence: TGTGCCAGCAGCTTGGAAGGGCGCGGGTCTGGAAACACCATATATTTT. This rearrangement joins TRBV7-6 to TRBJ1-3, with D uncertain. Trimming took 3 bases from V and 1 from J, leaving 13 bases between them. The length of the CDR3 is 16 residues. Germline-derived CDR1 and CDR2 are SGHVS and FNYEAQ.

The genes are TRBV14 and TRBJ2-3; D perhaps matches TRBD1 (5 bases). This CDR3 has 14 amino acids. The V gene's germline CDR1 is SGHDN and CDR2 FVKESK. Trimming removed 1 base from V and 5 bases from J, with 10 bases in between. The CDR3 nucleotides read TGTGCCAGCAGCCAAGTAGGGGCAGGAGATACGCAGTATTTT. Translated, it gives CASSQVGAGDTQYF. Based on the CDR3 plus reference TRBV14 and TRBJ2-3, the full variable domain is EAGVTQFPSHSVIEKGQTVTLRCDPISGHDNLYWYRRVMGKEIKFLLHFVKESKQDESGMPNNRFLAERTGGTYSTLKVQPAELEDSGVYFCASSQVGAGDTQYFGPGTRLTVL.

This clone was found a few times. V gene TRBV7-8 combines with J gene TRBJ2-7; 7 bases agree with TRBD1. CDR1 SGHVS and CDR2 FQNEAQ come from the germline V gene. The junction had 9 bases not matched to a gene; V was cut back by 1 base and J by 3 bases. There are 16 residues in the CDR3. The CDR3 nucleotides read TGTGCCAGCAGCTTAGGAAAGGGGACAGACCACTACGAGCAGTACTTC. Amino acids: CASSLGKGTDHYEQYF.

This chain uses TRBV4-3 with TRBJ1-4; TRBD1 is a possible D gene (5 bases). The CDR3 is 19 amino acids. Looked up from germline, CDR1 is LGHNA and CDR2 is YSLEER. Trimming shortened V by 1 base and J by 0 bases, and 18 bases separated the two germline ends. The CDR3 DNA is TGCGCCAGCAGCCAAGCCGGTGCAGGGTGGGGTGCAACTAATGAAAAACTGTTTTTT. It translates to CASSQAGAGWGATNEKLFF.

The genes are TRBV19 and TRBJ1-5, with D maybe TRBD1 (6 bases). This CDR3 contains 14 residues. CDR1 is LNHDA, CDR2 SQIVND, per germline (reference sequence). The germline V and J ends were trimmed by 4 bases and 7 bases, with 14 bases remaining between them. DNA for the CDR3: TGTGCCAGTAGTAGCAGGGGCGGCGAGCAGCCCCAGCATTTT. Encoded protein: CASSSRGGEQPQHF.